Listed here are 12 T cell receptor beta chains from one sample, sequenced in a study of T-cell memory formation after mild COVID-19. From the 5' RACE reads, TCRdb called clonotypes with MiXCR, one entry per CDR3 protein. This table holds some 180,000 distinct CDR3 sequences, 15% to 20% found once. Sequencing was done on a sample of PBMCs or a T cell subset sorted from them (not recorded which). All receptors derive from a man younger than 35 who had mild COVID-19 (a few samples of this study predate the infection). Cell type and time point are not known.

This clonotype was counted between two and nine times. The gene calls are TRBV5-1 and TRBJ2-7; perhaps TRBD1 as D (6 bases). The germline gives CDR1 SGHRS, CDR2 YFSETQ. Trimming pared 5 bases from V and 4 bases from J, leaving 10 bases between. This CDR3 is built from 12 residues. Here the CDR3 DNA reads TGCGCCAGCAGATACAGGGAGTACGAGCAGTACGTC. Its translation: CASRYREYEQYV.

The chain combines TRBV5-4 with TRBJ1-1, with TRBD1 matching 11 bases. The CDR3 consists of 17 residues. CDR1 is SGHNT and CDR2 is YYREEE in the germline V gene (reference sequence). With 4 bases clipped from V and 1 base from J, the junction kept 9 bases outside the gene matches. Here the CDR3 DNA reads TGTGCCAGCAGCCTCGGGACAGGGGGTTTCGAGAACACTGAAGCTTTCTTT. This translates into CASSLGTGGFENTEAFF.

CDR3 sequence: CASSWGTPSRGAFF. CDR3 nucleotides: TGCGCCAGCAGCTGGGGGACCCCTTCTCGGGGAGCTTTCTTT. The chain links TRBV5-1 to TRBJ1-1; a weak D match, TRBD1 (5 bases). This CDR3 region has 14 residues. Germline CDR1 is SGHRS and CDR2 is YFSETQ. With 3 bases removed from V and 10 bases from J, the gap between germline ends came to 19 bases.

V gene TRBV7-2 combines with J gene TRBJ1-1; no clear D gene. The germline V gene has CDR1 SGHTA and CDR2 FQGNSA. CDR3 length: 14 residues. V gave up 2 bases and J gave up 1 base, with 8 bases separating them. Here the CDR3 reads CASSLYGPNTEAFF. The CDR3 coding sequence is TGTGCCAGCAGCTTATACGGCCCGAACACTGAAGCTTTCTTT. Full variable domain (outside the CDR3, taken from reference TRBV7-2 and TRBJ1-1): GAGVSQSPSNKVTEKGKDVELRCDPISGHTALYWYRQSLGQGLEFLIYFQGNSAPDKSGLPSDRFSAERTGGSVSTLTIQRTQQEDSAVYLCASSLYGPNTEAFFGQGTRLTVV.

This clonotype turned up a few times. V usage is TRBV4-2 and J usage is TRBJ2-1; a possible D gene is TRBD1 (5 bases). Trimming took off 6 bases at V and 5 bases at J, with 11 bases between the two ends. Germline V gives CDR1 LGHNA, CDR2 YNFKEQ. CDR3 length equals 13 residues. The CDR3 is CASSPQGNNEQFF. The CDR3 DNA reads TGTGCCAGCAGTCCTCAGGGAAACAATGAGCAGTTCTTC.

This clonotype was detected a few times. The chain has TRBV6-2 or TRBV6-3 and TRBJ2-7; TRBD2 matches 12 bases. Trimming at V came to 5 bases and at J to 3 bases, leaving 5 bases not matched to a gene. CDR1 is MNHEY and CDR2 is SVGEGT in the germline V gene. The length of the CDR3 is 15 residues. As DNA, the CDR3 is TGTGCCAGCAGTAGGGGACTAGCGGGTTTCTACGAGCAGTACGTC. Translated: CASSRGLAGFYEQYV.

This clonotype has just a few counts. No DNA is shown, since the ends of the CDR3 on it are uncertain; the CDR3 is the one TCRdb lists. CDR3 residues: CASSSSMNTEAFF. The chain is built from TRBV5-6 and TRBJ1-1. Counting both end residues, the CDR3 totals 13 amino acids. Germline assignment: CDR1 SGHDT and CDR2 YYEEEE.

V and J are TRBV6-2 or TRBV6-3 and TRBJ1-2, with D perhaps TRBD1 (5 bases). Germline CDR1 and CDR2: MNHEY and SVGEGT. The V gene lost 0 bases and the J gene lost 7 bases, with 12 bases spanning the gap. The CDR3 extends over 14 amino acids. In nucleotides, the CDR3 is TGTGCCAGCAGTTACTCGAACGCCCAGGGTGGCTACACCTTC. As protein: CASSYSNAQGGYTF.

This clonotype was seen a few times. CDR3 sequence: CASSLEGIYNEQFF. In DNA form, the CDR3 reads TGCGCCAGCAGCTTGGAGGGGATCTACAATGAGCAGTTCTTC. The chain joins TRBV5-1 to TRBJ2-1; tentative D call: TRBD1 (5 bases). The ends were cut back, 0 bases at V and 3 bases at J, with 7 bases in the middle. Germline loops: CDR1 SGHRS, CDR2 YFSETQ. The CDR3 length is 14 residues. The full variable domain, rest sourced from reference TRBV5-1 and TRBJ2-1, is KAGVTQTPRYLIKTRGQQVTLSCSPISGHRSVSWYQQTPGQGLQFLFEYFSETQRNKGNFPGRFSGRQFSNSRSEMNVSTLELGDSALYLCASSLEGIYNEQFFGPGTRLTVL.

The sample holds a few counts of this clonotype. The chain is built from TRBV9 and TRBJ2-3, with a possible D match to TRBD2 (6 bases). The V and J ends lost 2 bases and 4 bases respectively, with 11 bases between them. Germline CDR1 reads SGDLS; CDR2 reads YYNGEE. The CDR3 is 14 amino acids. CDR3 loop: CASSVGGVADTQYF. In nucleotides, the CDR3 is TGTGCCAGCAGCGTTGGAGGGGTTGCAGATACGCAGTATTTT.

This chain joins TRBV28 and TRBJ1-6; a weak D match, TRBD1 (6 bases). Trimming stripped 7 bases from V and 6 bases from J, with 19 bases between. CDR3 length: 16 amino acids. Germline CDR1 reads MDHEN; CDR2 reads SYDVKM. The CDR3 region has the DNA TGTGCCAGCACTCTCATAGGGGGAGTCGGTAATTCACCCCTCCACTTT. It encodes CASTLIGGVGNSPLHF.

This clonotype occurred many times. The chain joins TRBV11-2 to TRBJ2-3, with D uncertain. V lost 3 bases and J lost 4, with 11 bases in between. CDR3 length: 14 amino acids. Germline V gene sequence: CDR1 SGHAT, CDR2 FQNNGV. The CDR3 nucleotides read TGTGCCAGCAGCTTTCTAGGGTTCGCAGATACGCAGTATTTT. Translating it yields CASSFLGFADTQYF. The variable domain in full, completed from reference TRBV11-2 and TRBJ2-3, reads EAGVAQSPRYKIIEKRQSVAFWCNPISGHATLYWYQQILGQGPKLLIQFQNNGVVDDSQLPKDRFSAERLKGVDSTLKIQPAKLEDSAVYLCASSFLGFADTQYFGPGTRLTVL.